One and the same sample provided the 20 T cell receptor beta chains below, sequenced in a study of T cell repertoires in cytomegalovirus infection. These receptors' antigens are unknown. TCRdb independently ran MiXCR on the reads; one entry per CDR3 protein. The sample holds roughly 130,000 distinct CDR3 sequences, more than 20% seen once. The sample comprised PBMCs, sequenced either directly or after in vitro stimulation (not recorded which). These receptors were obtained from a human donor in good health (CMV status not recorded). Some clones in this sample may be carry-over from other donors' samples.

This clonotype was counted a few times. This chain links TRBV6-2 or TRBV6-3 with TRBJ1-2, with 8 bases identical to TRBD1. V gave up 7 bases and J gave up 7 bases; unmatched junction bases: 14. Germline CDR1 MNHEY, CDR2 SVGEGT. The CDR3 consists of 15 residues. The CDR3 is CASTSNLDREVGYTF. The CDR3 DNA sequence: TGTGCCAGCACGAGCAACCTGGACAGGGAGGTTGGCTACACCTTC.

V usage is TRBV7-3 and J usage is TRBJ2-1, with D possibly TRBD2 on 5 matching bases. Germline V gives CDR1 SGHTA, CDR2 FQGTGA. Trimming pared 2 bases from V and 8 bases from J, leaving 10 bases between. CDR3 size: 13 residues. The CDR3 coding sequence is TGTGCCAGCAGCTTATCGCGGCGGGATGAGCAGTTCTTC. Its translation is CASSLSRRDEQFF.

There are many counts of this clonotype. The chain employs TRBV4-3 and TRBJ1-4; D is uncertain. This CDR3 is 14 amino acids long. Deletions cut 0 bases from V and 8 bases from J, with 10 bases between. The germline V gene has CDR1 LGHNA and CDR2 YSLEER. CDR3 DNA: TGCGCCAGCAGCCAAGACCCTAGGGTGGAAAAACTGTTTTTT. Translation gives CASSQDPRVEKLFF.

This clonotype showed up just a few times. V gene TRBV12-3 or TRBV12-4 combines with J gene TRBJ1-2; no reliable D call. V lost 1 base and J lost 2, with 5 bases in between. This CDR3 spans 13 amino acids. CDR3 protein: CASSLEGNYGYTF. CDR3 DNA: TGTGCCAGCAGTTTAGAAGGGAACTATGGCTACACCTTC.

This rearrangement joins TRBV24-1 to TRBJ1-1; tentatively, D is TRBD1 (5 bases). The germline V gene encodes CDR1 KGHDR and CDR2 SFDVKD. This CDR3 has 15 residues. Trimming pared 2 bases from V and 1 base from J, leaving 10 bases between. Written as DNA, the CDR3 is TGTGCCACCAGTGATTCGACAGACACGAACACTGAAGCTTTCTTT. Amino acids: CATSDSTDTNTEAFF.

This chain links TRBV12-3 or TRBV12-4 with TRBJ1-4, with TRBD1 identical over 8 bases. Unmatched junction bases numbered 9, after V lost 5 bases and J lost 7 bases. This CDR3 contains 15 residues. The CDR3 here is CASSPRSGGVEKLFF. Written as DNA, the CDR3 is TGTGCCAGCAGTCCCCGGTCAGGGGGCGTTGAAAAACTGTTTTTT.

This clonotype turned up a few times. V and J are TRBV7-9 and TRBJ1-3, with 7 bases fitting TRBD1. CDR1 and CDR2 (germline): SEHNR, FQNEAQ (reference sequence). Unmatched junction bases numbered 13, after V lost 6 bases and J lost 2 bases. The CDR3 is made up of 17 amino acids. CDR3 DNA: TGTGCCAGCAGATCTCTTACCAAGGGGGCGCCTGGAAACACCATATATTTT. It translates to CASRSLTKGAPGNTIYF.

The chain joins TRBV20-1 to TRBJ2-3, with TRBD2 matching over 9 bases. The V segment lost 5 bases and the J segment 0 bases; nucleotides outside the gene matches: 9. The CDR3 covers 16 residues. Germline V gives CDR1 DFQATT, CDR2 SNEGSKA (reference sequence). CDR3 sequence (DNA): TGCAGTGCTCCCACTAGCGGGCGCTCTAGCACAGATACGCAGTATTTT. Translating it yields CSAPTSGRSSTDTQYF.

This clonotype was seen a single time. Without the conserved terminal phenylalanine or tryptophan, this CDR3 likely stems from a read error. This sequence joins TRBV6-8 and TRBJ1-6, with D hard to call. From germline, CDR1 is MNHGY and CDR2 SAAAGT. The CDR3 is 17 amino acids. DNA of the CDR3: TGTGCCAGCAGTTACTCGGTGCCGGGGTATGGGAGTTCACTCCTCCACGTT. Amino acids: CASSYSVPGYGSSLLHV.

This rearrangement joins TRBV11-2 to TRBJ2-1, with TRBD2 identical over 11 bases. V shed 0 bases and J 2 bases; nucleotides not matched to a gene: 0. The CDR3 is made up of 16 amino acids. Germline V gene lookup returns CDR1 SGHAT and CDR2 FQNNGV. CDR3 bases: TGTGCCAGCAGCTTAGAGACTAGCGGGACCTACAATGAGCAGTTCTTC. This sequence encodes CASSLETSGTYNEQFF.

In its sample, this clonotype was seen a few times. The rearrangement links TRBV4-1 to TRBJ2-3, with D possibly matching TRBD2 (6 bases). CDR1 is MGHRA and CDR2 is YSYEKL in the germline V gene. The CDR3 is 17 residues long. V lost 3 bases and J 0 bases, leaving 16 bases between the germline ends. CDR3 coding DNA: TGCGCCAGCAGCCAGACCGGATACGGGAGAAGCACAGATACGCAGTATTTT. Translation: CASSQTGYGRSTDTQYF.

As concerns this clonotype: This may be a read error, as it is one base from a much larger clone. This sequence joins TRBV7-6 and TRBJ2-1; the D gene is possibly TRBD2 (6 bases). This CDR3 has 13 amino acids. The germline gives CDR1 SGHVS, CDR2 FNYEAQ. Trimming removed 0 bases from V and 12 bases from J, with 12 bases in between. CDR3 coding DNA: TGTGCCAGCAGCTTAGCTGGGGGGACCGGGCAGTTCTTC. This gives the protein CASSLAGGTGQFF.

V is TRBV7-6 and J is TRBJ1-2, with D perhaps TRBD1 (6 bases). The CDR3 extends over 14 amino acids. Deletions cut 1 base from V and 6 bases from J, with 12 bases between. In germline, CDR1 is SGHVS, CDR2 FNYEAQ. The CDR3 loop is CASSLDARGNGYTF. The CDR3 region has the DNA TGTGCCAGCAGCTTAGATGCCAGGGGAAATGGCTACACCTTC.

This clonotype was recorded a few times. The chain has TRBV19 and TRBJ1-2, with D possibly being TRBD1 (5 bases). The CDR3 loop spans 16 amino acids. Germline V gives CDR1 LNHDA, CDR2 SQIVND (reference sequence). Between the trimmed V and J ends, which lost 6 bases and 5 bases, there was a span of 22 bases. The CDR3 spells CASRQTEARSQYGYTF. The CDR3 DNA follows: TGTGCCAGTAGGCAGACAGAGGCTCGAAGTCAATATGGCTACACCTTC.

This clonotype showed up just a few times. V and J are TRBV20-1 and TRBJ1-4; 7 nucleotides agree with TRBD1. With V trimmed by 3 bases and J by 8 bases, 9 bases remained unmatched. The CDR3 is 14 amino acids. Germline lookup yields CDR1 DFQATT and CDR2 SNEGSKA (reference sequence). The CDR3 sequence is CSARSTGVGEKLFF. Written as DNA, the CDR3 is TGCAGTGCTAGGAGCACAGGGGTAGGGGAAAAACTGTTTTTT.

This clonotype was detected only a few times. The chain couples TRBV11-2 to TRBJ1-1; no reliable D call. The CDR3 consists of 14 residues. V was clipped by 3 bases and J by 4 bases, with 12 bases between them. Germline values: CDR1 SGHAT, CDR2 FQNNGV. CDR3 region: CASSLMGTTTEAFF. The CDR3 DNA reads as TGTGCCAGCAGCTTGATGGGCACTACCACTGAAGCTTTCTTT.

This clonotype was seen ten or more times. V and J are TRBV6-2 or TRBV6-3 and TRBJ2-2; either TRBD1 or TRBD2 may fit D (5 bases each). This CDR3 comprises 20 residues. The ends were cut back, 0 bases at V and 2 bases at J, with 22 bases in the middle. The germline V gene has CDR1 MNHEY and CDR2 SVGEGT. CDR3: CASSYSSPGPITGNTGELFF. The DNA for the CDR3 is TGTGCCAGCAGTTACTCGTCTCCGGGACCCATCACGGGAAACACCGGGGAGCTGTTTTTT.

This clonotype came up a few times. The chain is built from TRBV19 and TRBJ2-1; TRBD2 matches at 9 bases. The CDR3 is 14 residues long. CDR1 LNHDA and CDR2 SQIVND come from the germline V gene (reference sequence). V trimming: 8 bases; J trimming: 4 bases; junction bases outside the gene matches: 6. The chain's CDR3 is CASRTTSGYNEQFF. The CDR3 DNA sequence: TGTGCCAGTCGGACGACTAGCGGTTACAATGAGCAGTTCTTC. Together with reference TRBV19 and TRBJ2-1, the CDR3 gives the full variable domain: DGGITQSPKYLFRKEGQNVTLSCEQNLNHDAMYWYRQDPGQGLRLIYYSQIVNDFQKGDIAEGYSVSREKKESFPLTVTSAQKNPTAFYLCASRTTSGYNEQFFGPGTRLTVL.

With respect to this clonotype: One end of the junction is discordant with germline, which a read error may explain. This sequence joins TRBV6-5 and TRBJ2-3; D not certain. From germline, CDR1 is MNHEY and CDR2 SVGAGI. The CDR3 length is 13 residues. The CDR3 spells CASSYSLTDTQYF. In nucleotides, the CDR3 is TGTGCCAGCAGCTACTCTTTAACAGATACGCAGTATTTT.

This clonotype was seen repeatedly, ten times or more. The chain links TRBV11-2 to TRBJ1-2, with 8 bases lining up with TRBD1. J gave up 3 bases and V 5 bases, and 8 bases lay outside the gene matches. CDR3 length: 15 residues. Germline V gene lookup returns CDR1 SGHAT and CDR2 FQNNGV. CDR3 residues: CASSGLQGVYYGYTF. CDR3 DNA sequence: TGTGCCAGCAGCGGCCTACAGGGGGTATACTATGGCTACACCTTC.